This T cell receptor (beta chain) was retrieved from a study of naive and memory T cell subsets listed by TCRdb under 2017. Concerning the study at large: An open-source, UMI-based TCR alpha and beta sequencing pipeline was applied to sorted naive and memory peripheral blood T cell subsets. IgG serology results and the functional CMV T cell responses were in complete agreement. RNA was DNase-treated and reverse transcribed with TCR constant-region primers, mostly using SuperScript III.

Separate amplification of TCR alpha and beta chain libraries was performed from the second PCR step onward. To determine each donor's CMV status, fresh PBMCs were stimulated overnight with CMV viral lysate, and IFNgamma production from CD4+ T cells was then assessed. Using Miltenyi beads, CD4 T cells were first positively selected, and CD8 T cells were then positively selected from the CD4-negative fraction. After staining for CD3, CD4, CD8, CD45RA, CD27 and a live/dead dye, cells were sorted on a BD Aria II into four subsets based on CD45RA and CD27. Blood came from a few healthy volunteers, each fractionated into CD4 and CD8 T cells and then into four differentiation subsets. Around 130 ml of peripheral blood was collected from each donor, and PBMC were isolated by Ficoll-Paque PLUS density-gradient centrifugation. Sorted cells were lysed in RLT buffer, and RNA was extracted with a Qiagen RNeasy kit and stored at -80°C.

This clonotype has only a few counts. Its recognized antigen is unknown. Nothing much larger sits one base from this clone, and base qualities are not available. The CDR3, cysteine through phenylalanine, is 14 amino acids long. The entry retains the CDR3 DNA only, 42 bases that are in frame from base 1. CDR1 and CDR2 are read off the germline V gene as SQVTM and ANQGSEA. V loses 4 bases at its end and J loses 4 bases; junction bases beyond the gene matches: 4. General conclusions and limits of the study: Single alpha or beta chain sequences, rather than paired alpha/beta receptors, were used to define clonotypes. TCR abundance followed a power law with an exponent that was different for naive and memory subsets but consistent across the three individuals. The repertoire findings for the naive and memory subsets could not be validated against a ground truth because none was available. A few larger clonotypes were present in naive repertoires, particularly the CD8 repertoires, and these clonotypes were possibly memory cells re-expressing CD45RA. RNA-based TCR counts may be influenced by expression changes linked to T cell activation and differentiation. Gini index rose and Shannon and inverse Simpson diversity fell from naive through CM, EM and EMRA in both CD4 and CD8 cells. After error correction, only a single occurrence was seen for over 95% of naive TCR sequences, so much steeper abundance distributions were produced than in memory subsets.

Library preparation employed UMI-ligation and nested PCR. The beta constant-region primer consisted of an equimolar mixture of two oligonucleotides that together covered TRBC1 and TRBC2. The ligated cDNA went through four rounds of PCR with nested alpha and beta constant-region primers together with the SP2 primer. A single-stranded oligonucleotide bearing the SP2 primer plus a 12-nucleotide UMI was ligated onto the 3' end of the cDNA by T4 RNA ligase 1. The ligation reaction was incubated at 16°C for about 20-25 hours. To avoid over-amplification, PCR2 was usually performed as a SYBR Green qPCR and halted once a predetermined threshold was reached. Agencourt AMPure XP magnetic beads were used for all purifications after the first. Library amounts were measured by Qubit and library quality was assessed on a TapeStation, where the main peak was expected at around 650 bp. Pooled libraries were sequenced on an Illumina MiSeq with v2 2x251 paired-end kits, typically giving roughly 0.9-2.1 million reads per sample. Each sample's library went into the pool at roughly 4 nM, and roughly 5-7.5% PhiX was added to help with cluster recognition. Turning to the authors' computational methods: Using tag matching that tolerated one base-pair mismatch, Decombinator assigned V and J genes to FASTQ reads that had been processed by Demultiplexor. UMIs were used by Collapsinator to correct both sequencing errors and frequency errors arising from PCR heterogeneity. TCRs were translated and CDR3s were extracted from the conserved cysteine to the FGXG phenylalanine by CDR3Translator, with non-productive sequences being flagged. Repertoires were subsampled to equal numbers of UMI-defined TCRs before Gini, Shannon entropy and inverse Simpson indices were calculated. Within the linear range, a power law was fitted to clonotype abundance distributions using maximum likelihood. On one naive CD8 sample, the pipeline and MIGEC gave similar UMI counts, unique TCR numbers and clonal distributions. One analysis removed from the naive repertoire any naive TCRs that were also present in any memory subset from the same donor. Repertoires were searched for some 7,000 CMV-associated CDR3 sequences compiled from VDJdb and a published dataset. TCRdb reran the public reads through fastp at Q25 and MiXCR, keeping productive beta chains. One record per CDR3 amino acid sequence lists the most common genes and DNA. TCRdb assigned the V and J calls; the authors' analysis was not used. This sample lists 130,000 to 150,000 distinct CDR3 sequences; about 23% were detected once. The ten largest clones add up to less than 0.13% of the sample.

The sequence was obtained from a human donor in good health. Sequencing used naive CD4+ T cells from blood. The cell subset or site label, read with the paper, signifies: naive T cells, CD45RA high CD27+. The rearrangement combines TRBV29-1 with TRBJ2-4, with 10 junctional bases fitting TRBD1. The nucleotide sequence is TGCAGCGTTGTCGGGGGACAGGGGAAAAACATTCAGTACTTC. It codes for CSVVGGQGKNIQYF.